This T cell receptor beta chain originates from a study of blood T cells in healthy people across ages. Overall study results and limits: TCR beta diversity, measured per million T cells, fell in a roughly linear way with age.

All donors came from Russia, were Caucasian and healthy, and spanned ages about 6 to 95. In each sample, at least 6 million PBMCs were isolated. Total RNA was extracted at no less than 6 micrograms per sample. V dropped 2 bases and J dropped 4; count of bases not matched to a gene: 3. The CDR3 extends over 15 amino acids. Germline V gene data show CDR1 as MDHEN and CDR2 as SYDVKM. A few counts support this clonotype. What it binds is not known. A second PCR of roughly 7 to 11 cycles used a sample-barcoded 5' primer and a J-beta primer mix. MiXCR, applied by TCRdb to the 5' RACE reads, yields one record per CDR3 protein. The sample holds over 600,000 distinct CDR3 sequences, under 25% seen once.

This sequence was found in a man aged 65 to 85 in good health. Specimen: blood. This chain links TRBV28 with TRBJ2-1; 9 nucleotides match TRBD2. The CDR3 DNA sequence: TGTGCCAGCAGTTTACCTAGCGGGATGTACAATGAGCAGTTCTTC. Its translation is CASSLPSGMYNEQFF.